Described below is a single T cell receptor (beta chain) sequence and its context. Its cognate antigen has yet to be identified. Per-base qualities were not stored, and no clone one base away is much larger. These data are taken from a study of blood T cell repertoires in COVID-19 (dated by TCRdb to between 2020 and 2021). Concerning the study at large: Collaborator samples came from the United States, Italy and Spain and covered acute and convalescent phases of COVID-19. The prospective study material was composed of cDNA or gDNA derived from T cells, B-cell-depleted T cells, or PBMCs. Deeply sampled blood TCRbeta repertoires from subjects exposed to, actively infected with, or recovered from COVID-19 were included in the dataset. A freely available public database, intended as a resource for researchers studying the immune response to SARS-CoV-2, is where the repertoires were released. Samples were obtained from the ongoing ImmuneRACE study (first 160 participants) and from 1,254 subjects provided by 6 global collaborators. Sample metadata almost always included a de-identified subject ID, COVID-19 status, age in years and sex. Where HLA class I and class II types were available, the types were taken from metadata supplied by the sample provider, not from assay-based typing. The investigation overall reported the following: Clinical and demographic metadata were provided uncurated, with the amount varying by source and participant.

TCRbeta CDR3 regions were amplified from genomic DNA using the immunoSEQ Assay, a bias-controlled multiplex PCR. The source study handled its data this way. The number of nucleated cells in each sample was estimated from the amplification of reference gene primers within the assay. To quantify the absolute abundance of each unique TCRbeta CDR3 rearrangement, sequence reads were collapsed and filtered. For each sample, productive Simpson clonality was calculated by taking the square root of Simpson's diversity index across productive rearrangements. Here the immuneACCESS table is served through TCRdb, limited to in-frame sequences with V and J called. Missing clones are a known gap in these copies; in checked studies unresolved V genes cover under half, and the rest lacks a known reason. From that table come the V and J calls and clone size; the DNA was used to work out D and trimming. The sample table lists some 300,000 clones, over 85% of them with a count of one. The ten largest clones capture 1.5% to 2% of the sample.

At one collaborating source in Seattle, patients were enrolled during active infection and were followed longitudinally through the course of disease. Collaborating institutions collected whole blood in K2EDTA tubes following their own protocols. For TCRbeta analysis, collaborators shipped samples as frozen whole blood, isolated PBMCs, or DNA extracted from either of those sample types. The germline V gene sets CDR1 to MNHNS and CDR2 to SASEGT. Deletion took 2 bases off V and 5 bases off J, with a span of 12 bases between the germline ends. The cysteine opens and the phenylalanine closes a CDR3 of 14 amino acids. Kept here is only the CDR3 DNA, which spans 42 bases and is read in frame from base 1.

Material: peripheral blood. The V and J segments used are TRBV6-1 and TRBJ1-1, with a weak D call of TRBD1 (5 bases match). This clonotype was sampled from a woman aged 25 to 45 with COVID-19, enrolled during active disease. In nucleotide form, the sequence is TGTGCCAGCAGTGAAAGGGAGGGGAGGACTGAAGCTTTCTTT. Its protein product is CASSEREGRTEAFF.